Below, 22 T cell receptor beta chains from the same sample are listed, as sequenced in a study of CD8+ T cells in alopecia areata. Following extraction, RNA underwent reverse transcription to cDNA, which served as the sequencing template. Measured with immunoSEQ multiplex PCR; TCRdb has only the in-frame clones, and not every one. Of over 150,000 clones in the sample, almost 65% were seen once. This specimen consisted of CD4+ T cells sorted from blood, obtained at week 0. Receptors originate from a human donor with alopecia areata.

The rearrangement links TRBV5-6 to TRBJ1-1; 8 bases fit TRBD1. The CDR3 loop spans 14 amino acids. CDR1 SGHDT and CDR2 YYEEEE come from the germline V gene. The V gene end was trimmed by 4 bases and the J gene end by 1 base; junction bases not matched to a gene: 3. The CDR3 nucleotides are TGTGCCAGCAGCCCGGACAGGGCGAACACTGAAGCTTTCTTT. Its protein is CASSPDRANTEAFF.

The chain combines TRBV4-3 with TRBJ1-4; D remains ambiguous. In germline, CDR1 is LGHNA, CDR2 YSLEER. This CDR3 is built from 15 residues. The V end lost 0 bases, the J end lost 3 bases, and 8 bases lay between the germline ends. The CDR3 protein is CASSQDRTSNEKLFF. In nucleotides, the CDR3 is TGCGCCAGCAGCCAAGATCGGACTTCTAATGAAAAACTGTTTTTT.

This chain connects TRBV29-1 to TRBJ2-1; D ambiguous. The CDR3 covers 10 residues. CDR1 is SQVTM and CDR2 is ANQGSEA in the germline V gene. With 6 bases removed from V and 11 bases from J, the gap between germline ends came to 11 bases. Here the CDR3 DNA reads TGCAGCGTACGACTCGAAAAGCAGTTCTTC. Amino acid sequence: CSVRLEKQFF.

V and J are TRBV5-1 and TRBJ2-7, with D possibly matching TRBD2 (5 bases). CDR3 length: 15 residues. Trimming left V 0 bases short and J 2 bases short, with 12 bases between. The germline V gene encodes CDR1 SGHRS and CDR2 YFSETQ. The CDR3 bases are TGCGCCAGCAGCTTGGACTCCCGGGGAACCTACGAGCAGTACTTC. Amino acid sequence: CASSLDSRGTYEQYF.

This clone has only a few counts. This chain connects TRBV7-9 to TRBJ1-4; D may be TRBD1 (5 bases). The ends were cut back, 0 bases at V and 7 bases at J, with 9 bases in the middle. The CDR3 has 14 amino acids. From germline, CDR1 is SEHNR and CDR2 FQNEAQ (reference sequence). This chain's CDR3 is CASSLARESEKLFF. Here the CDR3 DNA reads TGTGCCAGCAGCTTAGCCAGGGAGAGTGAAAAACTGTTTTTT.

About this clone itself: Other DNA sequences in the sample encode the same CDR3. The chain combines TRBV29-1 with TRBJ1-1; no reliable D call. Per germline, CDR1 SQVTM and CDR2 ANQGSEA. Trimming cost V 1 base and J 0 bases, with 6 bases left between them. This CDR3 spans 13 amino acids. In DNA, the CDR3 is TGCAGCGTTGAAGGGAAGATGAACACTGAAGCTTTCTTT. Protein sequence: CSVEGKMNTEAFF.

This clone was found a few times. The V gene is TRBV29-1, the J gene TRBJ1-1; TRBD1 matches at 8 bases. The germline CDR1 and CDR2 sequences are SQVTM and ANQGSEA. The J segment lost 1 base and the V segment lost 6 bases, leaving 4 bases of the junction unmatched. This CDR3 has 13 residues. As DNA, the CDR3 is TGCAGCGTCCGGACAGGGACGAACACTGAAGCTTTCTTT. The encoded protein is CSVRTGTNTEAFF.

V usage is TRBV4-1 and J usage is TRBJ2-1; the D is unclear. V was trimmed by 3 bases and J by 7 bases, leaving 13 bases between them. CDR3 length: 14 residues. Germline values: CDR1 MGHRA, CDR2 YSYEKL. DNA for the CDR3: TGCGCCAGCAGCCACCGAGGAAGCCCAAATGAGCAGTTCTTC. This sequence encodes CASSHRGSPNEQFF.

This clone was detected only a few times. The chain is built from TRBV7-9 and TRBJ2-1; perhaps TRBD1 as D (6 bases). Looked up from germline, CDR1 is SEHNR and CDR2 is FQNEAQ (reference sequence). The CDR3 is made up of 16 amino acids. The germline V and J ends were trimmed by 0 bases and 2 bases, with 11 bases remaining between them. The CDR3 region is CASSLAATGPYNEQFF. The CDR3 nucleotides read TGTGCCAGCAGCTTAGCCGCGACAGGACCCTACAATGAGCAGTTCTTC.

The rearrangement links TRBV7-2 to TRBJ2-2; D is unclear. Per germline, CDR1 SGHTA and CDR2 FQGNSA. There are 13 residues in the CDR3. V shed 3 bases and J shed 6 bases, with 8 bases lying between them. This CDR3 reads CASSLRLPGELFF. As DNA, the CDR3 is TGTGCCAGCAGCTTGCGACTGCCCGGGGAGCTGTTTTTT.

The chain recombines TRBV7-6 with TRBJ2-1; D gene uncertain. The germline V gene encodes CDR1 SGHVS and CDR2 FNYEAQ. Trimming removed 5 bases at V and 6 bases at J, with 5 bases between. The CDR3 is 11 residues long. CDR3 coding DNA: TGTGCCAGCAGCCCGGCCAATGAGCAGTTCTTC. This translates into CASSPANEQFF.

The gene calls are TRBV30 and TRBJ1-3, with 7 nucleotides matching TRBD1. The J segment lost 1 base and the V segment lost 2 bases, leaving 5 bases of the junction unmatched. CDR1 and CDR2 (germline): GTSNPN, SVGIG (reference sequence). The CDR3 is 15 residues long. The CDR3 DNA reads TGTGCCTGGAGTAGGGACAGCGGGTCTGGAAACACCATATATTTT. Translated: CAWSRDSGSGNTIYF.

The DNA for the CDR3 is TGTGCCAGTTGGAACAGGGGTGGACAGCCCCAGCATTTT. Translation gives CASWNRGGQPQHF. V usage is TRBV19 and J usage is TRBJ1-5, with 7 bases aligning to TRBD1. After removal of 8 bases from V and 7 bases from J, the junction contained 8 bases not matched to a gene. CDR1 and CDR2 (germline): LNHDA, SQIVND (reference sequence). The CDR3 spans 13 residues.

The chain has TRBV29-1 and TRBJ1-5; 9 bases fit TRBD1. With 5 bases clipped from V and 7 bases from J, the junction kept 9 bases outside the gene matches. Per the germline V gene, CDR1 is SQVTM and CDR2 is ANQGSEA. This CDR3 contains 14 residues. CDR3 DNA: TGCAGCGTTTCCGGGACAGGGATAGGACAGCCCCAGCATTTT. This sequence encodes CSVSGTGIGQPQHF.

The V and J genes are TRBV11-2 and TRBJ1-6, with D perhaps TRBD1 (5 bases). This CDR3 is built from 13 residues. The germline V gene encodes CDR1 SGHAT and CDR2 FQNNGV. Trimming stripped 0 bases from V and 9 bases from J, with 6 bases between. CDR3 DNA: TGTGCCAGCAGCTTAGAGGGGGGTTCACCCCTCCACTTT. Amino acid sequence: CASSLEGGSPLHF.

This clone was counted between two and nine times. V usage is TRBV19 and J usage is TRBJ1-2, with a possible D match to TRBD1 (5 bases). V lost 6 bases and J lost 3, with 11 bases in between. This CDR3 has 13 amino acids. Per the germline V gene, CDR1 is LNHDA and CDR2 is SQIVND (reference sequence). CDR3 amino acids: CASRIDSYYGYTF. The CDR3 bases are TGTGCCAGTAGGATCGACAGCTACTATGGCTACACCTTC.

A few counts support this clone. This chain uses TRBV7-2 with TRBJ2-7; TRBD2 aligns across 9 bases. Per germline, CDR1 SGHTA and CDR2 FQGNSA. The CDR3 sequence is 15 residues long. V gave up 3 bases and J gave up 2 bases; unmatched junction bases: 5. CDR3 coding DNA: TGTGCCAGCAGCTTCTGGGCTAGCGGGGCCTACGAGCAGTACTTC. It yields the protein CASSFWASGAYEQYF.

CDR3 residues: CAAKDTEAFF. DNA of the CDR3: TGTGCCGCCAAAGACACTGAAGCTTTCTTT. V usage is TRBV28 and J usage is TRBJ1-1; D call uncertain. Germline CDR1 MDHEN, CDR2 SYDVKM. This CDR3 is built from 10 residues. Trimming cost V 11 bases and J 3 bases, with 7 bases left between them.

The rearrangement uses TRBV30 and TRBJ1-2, with D possibly being TRBD1 (6 bases). This CDR3 is 15 amino acids long. Germline V gene lookup returns CDR1 GTSNPN and CDR2 SVGIG (reference sequence). Trimming pared 1 base from V and 2 bases from J, leaving 14 bases between. The CDR3 sequence is CAWSALDRGNYGYTF. The CDR3 coding sequence is TGTGCCTGGAGTGCCCTGGACAGAGGAAACTATGGCTACACCTTC.

The V call is TRBV30, the J call TRBJ1-6, with unresolved D. The CDR3 runs 15 residues. V lost 3 bases to trimming and J lost 5 bases, with 14 bases between them. CDR1 and CDR2 from the germline V gene are GTSNPN and SVGIG (reference sequence). Here the CDR3 DNA reads TGTGCCTGGAGAACAGTGGGAGGAGATAATTCACCCCTCCACTTT. As protein: CAWRTVGGDNSPLHF.

The rearrangement uses TRBV13 and TRBJ2-5; 11 bases align to TRBD1. V shed 6 bases, J shed 3 bases, and the junction held 9 bases outside the gene matches. This CDR3 has 16 residues. Looked up from germline, CDR1 is PRHDT and CDR2 is FYEKMQ (reference sequence). CDR3 in DNA: TGTGCCAGCAGTCAGGACCGGGACAGGGGGAAAGAGACCCAGTACTTC. Protein sequence: CASSQDRDRGKETQYF.

This chain links TRBV30 with TRBJ2-5, with 12 bases that match TRBD2. Germline loops: CDR1 GTSNPN, CDR2 SVGIG (reference sequence). The CDR3 contains 17 residues. V gave up 0 bases and J gave up 4 bases; unmatched junction bases: 9. Here the CDR3 reads CAWSVQLLAGGRETQYF. CDR3 coding DNA: TGTGCCTGGAGTGTACAGTTGCTAGCGGGGGGGAGAGAGACCCAGTACTTC.